Sequencing of this TCR beta chain was carried out in a study of blood T cell repertoires in COVID-19. Turning to the study itself: COVID-19 samples from acute and convalescent phases originated in the United States, Italy and Spain. PBMCs, B-cell-depleted T cells, or T cells were the source of the cDNA or gDNA that made up the material.

In the original processing: Amplification of reference gene primers was used by the study to estimate nucleated cell counts. Assay: immunoSEQ multiplex PCR; the TCRdb copy retains only in-frame clones and omits some. The V and J calls and clone size were taken over from that table, and D and trimming were inferred from the DNA. The sample records under 200,000 clones, roughly nine tenths being singletons. Germline assignment: CDR1 SNHLY and CDR2 FYNNEI. V was clipped by 7 bases and J by 3 bases, with 10 bases between them. The CDR3 length is 13 residues. The sample consisted of peripheral blood. The rearrangement uses TRBV2 and TRBJ1-5; possibly TRBD1 for D (6 bases). The source is a man aged 50 to 59 with acute or convalescent COVID-19. This CDR3 is CASKDRDNQPQHF. As DNA, the CDR3 is TGTGCCAGCAAGGACAGAGACAATCAGCCCCAGCATTTT.